The rows below give T cell receptor beta chains drawn from one sample of a study of blood T cell repertoires in COVID-19. The repertoire was sequenced with immunoSEQ multiplex PCR; TCRdb's copy has only in-frame clones and lacks some. The sample carries roughly 140,000 clones, about 84% recorded once. The sequenced sample consisted of PBMCs or T cells enriched from blood (not recorded which). The receptors originated from a woman aged 18 to 35 who had been exposed to COVID-19. The CDR3 runs from the conserved cysteine through the conserved F or W. The D gene is left open where the match is weak. For some rows the clone size is stated as once, few or many, or as a class when expanded; others skip it.

j_call d_call v_call clone_size cdr3_aa cdr3_nt
TRBJ2-1 TRBD2 TRBV18 few CASSRLAGGPNEQFF TGTGCCAGCTCACGACTAGCGGGAGGGCCAAATGAGCAGTTCTTC
TRBJ1-2 - TRBV28 - CASSFIGGGYTF TGTGCCAGCAGTTTTATCGGAGGTGGCTACACCTTC
TRBJ2-1 TRBD2 TRBV6-5 few CASSLGLAGEQFF TGTGCCAGCAGTTTGGGACTAGCGGGTGAGCAGTTCTTC
TRBJ2-1 TRBD2 TRBV5-1 - CASTGTSGNDEQFF TGCGCCAGTACCGGGACTAGCGGGAACGATGAGCAGTTCTTC
TRBJ1-1 - TRBV19 - CASRIQGTEAFF TGTGCCAGTAGGATACAGGGTACTGAAGCTTTCTTT
TRBJ2-5 - TRBV10-1 - CASSEENSGSRGTQYF TGCGCCAGCAGTGAGGAGAATTCAGGGTCGCGCGGGACCCAGTACTTC
TRBJ2-1 TRBD2 TRBV5-4 - CASSKLAGGPNEQFF TGTGCCAGCAGCAAACTAGCGGGAGGGCCTAATGAGCAGTTCTTC
TRBJ1-1 - TRBV28 - CASSSTQVLEAFF TGTGCCAGCAGTTCGACACAGGTCCTCGAAGCTTTCTTT
TRBJ1-2 - TRBV4-3 - CASSQDRGYGYTF TGCGCCAGCAGCCAAGACAGGGGCTATGGCTACACCTTC
TRBJ2-1 - TRBV2 - CASSEQSGNSGYNEQFF TGTGCCAGCAGTGAACAGAGTGGGAACAGCGGGTACAATGAGCAGTTCTTC
TRBJ1-4 - TRBV30 - CAWSVGGTDEKLFF TGTGCCTGGAGTGTGGGGGGAACGGATGAAAAACTGTTTTTT
TRBJ1-1 - TRBV15 - CATSRDQASGRAFF TGTGCCACCAGCAGAGATCAAGCCAGCGGGCGAGCTTTCTTT
TRBJ2-1 TRBD2 TRBV4-3 - CASRLAGSTNEQFF TGCGCCAGCAGACTAGCGGGATCTACGAATGAGCAGTTCTTC
TRBJ1-5 - TRBV15 - CATSSDTSSWPQHF TGTGCCACCAGCAGCGACACGTCATCTTGGCCCCAGCATTTT
TRBJ2-2 TRBD1 TRBV18 - CASSSGGSTGELFF TGTGCCAGCTCATCAGGGGGCTCGACCGGGGAGCTGTTTTTT
TRBJ1-2 - TRBV7-2 - CASSLVQGGGYTF TGTGCCAGCAGCTTAGTACAGGGCGGTGGCTACACCTTC
TRBJ2-3 - TRBV28 - CASTIQGAAGGSTDTQYF TGTGCCAGCACCATACAGGGGGCCGCGGGAGGAAGCACAGATACGCAGTATTTT
TRBJ2-7 - TRBV11-2 - CASSPRDVGNRFEQYF TGTGCCAGCAGCCCTCGGGATGTCGGCAATCGCTTCGAGCAGTACTTC
TRBJ1-6 - TRBV28 - CATTFGHMGSPLHF TGTGCCACCACATTCGGACATATGGGGTCACCCCTCCACTTT
TRBJ2-7 TRBD2 TRBV4-1 - CASSQGLAGGIYEQYF TGCGCCAGCAGCCAAGGGCTAGCGGGGGGAATCTACGAGCAGTACTTC
TRBJ2-3 - TRBV20-1 - CSASYLPTTTSTDTQYF TGCAGTGCTAGTTATCTTCCGACAACAACTAGCACAGATACGCAGTATTTT
TRBJ2-7 TRBD1 TRBV7-2 - CASSPTGGIDYEQYF TGTGCCAGCAGCCCAACAGGGGGCATAGACTACGAGCAGTACTTC
TRBJ2-7 TRBD2 TRBV29-1 - CSVATTSGIHEQYF TGCAGCGTTGCCACGACTAGCGGGATCCACGAGCAGTACTTC
TRBJ2-1 - TRBV7-6 - CASSPHGENGNEQFF TGTGCCAGCAGCCCGCATGGGGAGAATGGTAATGAGCAGTTCTTC
TRBJ2-7 - TRBV24-1 once CATSDPGLPYEQYF TGTGCCACCAGTGACCCGGGACTCCCCTACGAGCAGTACTTC
TRBJ1-1 TRBD1 TRBV28 few CASSSGTGTEAFF TGTGCCAGCAGTTCTGGGACAGGGACTGAAGCTTTCTTT
TRBJ1-5 - TRBV6-7 - CASREGPTGSVSNQPQHF TGTGCCAGCAGGGAGGGACCGACCGGCTCGGTGAGCAATCAGCCCCAGCATTTT
TRBJ1-1 - TRBV6-5 - CASSPRGNTEAFF TGTGCCAGCAGCCCCAGGGGTAACACTGAAGCTTTCTTT
TRBJ1-2 TRBD1 TRBV28 - CASSRDRVRGYTF TGTGCCAGCAGTCGGGACAGGGTACGCGGCTACACCTTC
TRBJ2-7 TRBD2 TRBV6-5 - CASRASGMSYEQYF TGTGCCAGCAGGGCCAGCGGGATGAGCTACGAGCAGTACTTC
TRBJ2-7 TRBD2 TRBV10-1 - CASSGRTSGTYEQYF TGCGCCAGCAGTGGTCGGACTAGCGGGACCTACGAGCAGTACTTC
TRBJ1-2 TRBD1 TRBV23-1 - CASSHRRQGASGYTF TGCGCCAGCAGTCACCGTCGACAGGGGGCAAGCGGCTACACCTTC
TRBJ1-5 - TRBV19 - CASRGQPNQPQHF TGTGCCAGTAGGGGACAACCAAATCAGCCCCAGCATTTT
TRBJ2-7 TRBD2 TRBV5-4 - CASSGRTSGYEQYF TGTGCCAGCAGCGGGCGGACTAGCGGCTACGAGCAGTACTTC
TRBJ1-2 - TRBV5-6 - CASSLRRGIIKNYGYTF TGTGCCAGCAGCCTACGGCGGGGTATTATTAAGAACTATGGCTACACCTTC
TRBJ2-3 TRBD2 TRBV5-1 - CASSLVTGGPDTQYF TGCGCCAGCAGCTTGGTGACGGGAGGCCCAGATACGCAGTATTTT
TRBJ2-3 TRBD2 TRBV24-1 - CATSDLSSGSDYTQYF TGTGCCACCAGTGATTTGAGTAGCGGGAGTGATTATACGCAGTATTTT
TRBJ2-7 TRBD2 TRBV9 - CASSARTSGQHEQYF TGTGCCAGCAGCGCCAGGACTAGCGGACAGCACGAGCAGTACTTC
TRBJ2-7 - TRBV5-1 - CASSLEADYYEQYF TGCGCCAGCAGCTTGGAGGCGGACTACTACGAGCAGTACTTC
TRBJ2-3 - TRBV29-1 - CSAVDWDTQYF TGCAGCGCAGTTGACTGGGATACGCAGTATTTT
TRBJ1-1 - TRBV30 - CAWIRSTEAFF TGTGCCTGGATCCGGAGCACTGAAGCTTTCTTT
TRBJ2-1 - TRBV2 - CASSASNEQFF TGTGCCAGCAGTGCTTCTAATGAGCAGTTCTTC
TRBJ2-7 - TRBV6-5 - CASGEIRYEQYF TGTGCCAGCGGAGAGATTCGGTACGAGCAGTACTTC
TRBJ2-1 TRBD2 TRBV7-3 - CASSLRGLASYNEQFF TGTGCCAGCAGCTTAAGGGGACTAGCCTCCTACAATGAGCAGTTCTTC
TRBJ1-1 TRBD1 TRBV30 - CAWSPSSRGWNTEAFF TGTGCCTGGAGTCCATCCAGCAGGGGGTGGAACACTGAAGCTTTCTTT
TRBJ2-3 TRBD2 TRBV7-9 - CASSNSGRAYPLTQYF TGTGCCAGCAGCAATAGCGGGAGGGCATACCCCCTGACGCAGTATTTT
TRBJ2-7 TRBD1 TRBV5-5 - CASSPTWTGAYEQYF TGTGCCAGCAGCCCCACTTGGACAGGCGCCTACGAGCAGTACTTC
TRBJ1-1 - TRBV5-1 - CASSLDYGGTEAFF TGCGCCAGCAGCTTGGATTACGGCGGCACTGAAGCTTTCTTT
TRBJ1-5 - TRBV28 few CASTGGNSNQPQHF TGTGCCAGCACCGGAGGGAATAGCAATCAGCCCCAGCATTTT
TRBJ2-1 TRBD1 TRBV12-3/TRBV12-4 once CASSIMTGGQFF TGTGCCAGCAGTATAATGACAGGGGGGCAGTTCTTC
TRBJ1-4 - TRBV5-5 - CASSFLSLNEKLFF TGTGCCAGCAGCTTCCTTAGCCTTAATGAAAAACTGTTTTTT
TRBJ2-3 TRBD2 TRBV7-3 - CASSRDGLAGATGTDTQYF TGTGCCAGCAGCCGCGATGGGCTAGCGGGAGCAACGGGCACAGATACGCAGTATTTT
TRBJ2-7 TRBD2 TRBV6-1 - CASSDRRGETYEQYF TGTGCCAGCAGTGATAGACGGGGGGAGACCTACGAGCAGTACTTC
TRBJ2-1 TRBD2 TRBV4-1 - CASSQEPPTSGRLGEQFF TGCGCCAGCAGCCAAGAGCCTCCGACTAGCGGGAGGTTGGGTGAGCAGTTCTTC
TRBJ2-1 - TRBV9 - CASSVVGATYNEQFF TGTGCCAGCAGCGTAGTAGGGGCGACCTACAATGAGCAGTTCTTC
TRBJ1-6 - TRBV5-5 - CASSGHPAGYNSPLHF TGTGCCAGCAGCGGGCACCCAGCGGGGTATAATTCACCCCTCCACTTT